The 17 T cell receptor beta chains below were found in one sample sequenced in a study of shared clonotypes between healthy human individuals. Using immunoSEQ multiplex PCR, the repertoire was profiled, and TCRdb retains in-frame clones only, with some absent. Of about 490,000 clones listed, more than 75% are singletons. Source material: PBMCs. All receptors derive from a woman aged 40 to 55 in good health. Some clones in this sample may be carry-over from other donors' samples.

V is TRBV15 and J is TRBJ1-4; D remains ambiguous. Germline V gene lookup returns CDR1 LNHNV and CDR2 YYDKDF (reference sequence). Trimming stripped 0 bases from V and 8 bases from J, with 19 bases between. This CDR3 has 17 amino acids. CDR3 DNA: TGTGCCACCAGCAGAGATTACTCGACGGCCTCGTACGAAAAACTGTTTTTT. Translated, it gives CATSRDYSTASYEKLFF. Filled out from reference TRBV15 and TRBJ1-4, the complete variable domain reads DAMVIQNPRYQVTQFGKPVTLSCSQTLNHNVMYWYQQKSSQAPKLLFHYYDKDFNNEADTPDNFQSRRPNTSFCFLDIRSPGLGDTAMYLCATSRDYSTASYEKLFFGSGTQLSVL.

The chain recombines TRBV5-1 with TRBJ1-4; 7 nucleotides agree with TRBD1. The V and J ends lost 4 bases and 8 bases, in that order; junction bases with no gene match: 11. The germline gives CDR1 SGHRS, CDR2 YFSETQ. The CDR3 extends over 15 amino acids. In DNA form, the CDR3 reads TGCGCCAGCAGCGCCGCCGGGACAGCAGAAGAAAAACTGTTTTTT. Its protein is CASSAAGTAEEKLFF.

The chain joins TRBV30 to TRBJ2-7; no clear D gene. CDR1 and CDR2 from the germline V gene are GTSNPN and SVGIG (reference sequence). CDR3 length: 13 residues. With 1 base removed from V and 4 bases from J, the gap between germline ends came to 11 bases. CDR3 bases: TGTGCCTGGAGTGCCAGAAGCGTTTACGAGCAGTACTTC. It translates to CAWSARSVYEQYF.

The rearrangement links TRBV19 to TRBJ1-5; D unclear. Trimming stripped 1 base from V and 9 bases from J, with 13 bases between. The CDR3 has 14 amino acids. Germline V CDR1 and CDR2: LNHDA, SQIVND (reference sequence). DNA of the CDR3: TGTGCCAGTAGTATAGTAACCCTTAATAGGCCCCAGCATTTT. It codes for CASSIVTLNRPQHF.

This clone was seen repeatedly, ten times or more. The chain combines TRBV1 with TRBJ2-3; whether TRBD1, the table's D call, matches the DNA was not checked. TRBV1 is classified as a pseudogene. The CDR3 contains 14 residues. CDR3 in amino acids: CTNLNRAGPDTQYF. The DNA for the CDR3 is TGCACCAACCTGAATAGGGCAGGGCCAGATACGCAGTATTTT.

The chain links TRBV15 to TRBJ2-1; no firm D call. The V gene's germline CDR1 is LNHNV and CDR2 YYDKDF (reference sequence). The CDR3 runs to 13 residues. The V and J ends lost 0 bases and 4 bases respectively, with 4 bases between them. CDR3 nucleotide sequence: TGTGCCACCAGCAGAGATATATACAATGAGCAGTTCTTC. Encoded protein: CATSRDIYNEQFF. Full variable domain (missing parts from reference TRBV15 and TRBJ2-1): DAMVIQNPRYQVTQFGKPVTLSCSQTLNHNVMYWYQQKSSQAPKLLFHYYDKDFNNEADTPDNFQSRRPNTSFCFLDIRSPGLGDTAMYLCATSRDIYNEQFFGPGTRLTVL.

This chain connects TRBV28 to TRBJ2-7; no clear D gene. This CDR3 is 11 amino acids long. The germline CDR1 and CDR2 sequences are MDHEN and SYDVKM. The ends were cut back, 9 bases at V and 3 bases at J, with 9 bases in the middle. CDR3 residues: CASQGFYEQYF. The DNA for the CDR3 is TGTGCCAGTCAAGGGTTCTACGAGCAGTACTTC. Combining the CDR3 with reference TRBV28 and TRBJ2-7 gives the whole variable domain DVKVTQSSRYLVKRTGEKVFLECVQDMDHENMFWYRQDPGLGLRLIYFSYDVKMKEKGDIPEGYSVSREKKERFSLILESASTNQTSMYLCASQGFYEQYFGPGTRLTVT.

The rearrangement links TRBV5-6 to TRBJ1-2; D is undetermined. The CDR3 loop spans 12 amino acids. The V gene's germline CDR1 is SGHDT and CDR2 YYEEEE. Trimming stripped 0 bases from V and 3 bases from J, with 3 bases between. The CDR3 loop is CASSLGDYGYTF. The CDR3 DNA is TGTGCCAGCAGCTTGGGGGACTATGGCTACACCTTC.

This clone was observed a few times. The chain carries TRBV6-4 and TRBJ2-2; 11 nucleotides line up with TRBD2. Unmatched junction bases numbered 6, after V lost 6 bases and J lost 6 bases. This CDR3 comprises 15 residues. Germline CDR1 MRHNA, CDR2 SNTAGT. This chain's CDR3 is CASSSLAGASGELFF. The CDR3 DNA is TGTGCCAGCAGCTCACTAGCGGGAGCCTCCGGGGAGCTGTTTTTT.

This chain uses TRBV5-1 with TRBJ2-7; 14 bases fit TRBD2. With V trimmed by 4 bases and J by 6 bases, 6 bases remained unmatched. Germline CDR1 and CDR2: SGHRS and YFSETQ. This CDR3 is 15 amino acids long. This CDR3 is CASSAGLAGGGEQYF. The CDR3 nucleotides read TGCGCCAGCAGCGCCGGACTAGCGGGAGGAGGCGAGCAGTACTTC. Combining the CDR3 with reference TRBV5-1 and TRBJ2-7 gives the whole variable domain KAGVTQTPRYLIKTRGQQVTLSCSPISGHRSVSWYQQTPGQGLQFLFEYFSETQRNKGNFPGRFSGRQFSNSRSEMNVSTLELGDSALYLCASSAGLAGGGEQYFGPGTRLTVT.

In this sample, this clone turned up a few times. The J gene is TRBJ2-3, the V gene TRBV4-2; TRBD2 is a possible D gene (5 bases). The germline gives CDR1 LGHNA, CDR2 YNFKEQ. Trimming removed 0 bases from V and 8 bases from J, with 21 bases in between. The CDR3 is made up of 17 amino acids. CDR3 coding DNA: TGTGCCAGCAGCCAAGATAGGCCGGGCGGGCGGTCTGGTACGCAGTATTTT. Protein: CASSQDRPGGRSGTQYF.

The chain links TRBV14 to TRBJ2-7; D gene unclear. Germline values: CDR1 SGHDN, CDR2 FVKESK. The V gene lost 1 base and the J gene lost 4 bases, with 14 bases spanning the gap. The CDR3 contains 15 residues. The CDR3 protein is CASSQGSPEFYEQYF. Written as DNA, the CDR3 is TGTGCCAGCAGCCAAGGTTCCCCGGAGTTTTACGAGCAGTACTTC.

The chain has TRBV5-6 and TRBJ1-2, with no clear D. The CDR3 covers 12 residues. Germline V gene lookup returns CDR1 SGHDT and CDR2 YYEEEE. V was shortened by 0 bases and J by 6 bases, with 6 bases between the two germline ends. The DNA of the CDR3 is TGTGCCAGCAGCTTGGTAGGAGATGGCTACACCTTC. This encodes CASSLVGDGYTF.

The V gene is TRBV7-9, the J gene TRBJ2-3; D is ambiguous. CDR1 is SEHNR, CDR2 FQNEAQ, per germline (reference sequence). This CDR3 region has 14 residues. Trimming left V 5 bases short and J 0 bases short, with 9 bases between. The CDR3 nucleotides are TGTGCCAGCAGCCAGGTCCAGAGCACAGATACGCAGTATTTT. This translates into CASSQVQSTDTQYF.

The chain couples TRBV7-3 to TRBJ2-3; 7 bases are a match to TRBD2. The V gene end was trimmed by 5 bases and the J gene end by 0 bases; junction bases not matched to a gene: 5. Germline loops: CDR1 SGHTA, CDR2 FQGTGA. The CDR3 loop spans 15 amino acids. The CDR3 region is CASSLGSGSTDTQYF. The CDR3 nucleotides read TGTGCCAGCAGCCTAGGTAGCGGGAGCACAGATACGCAGTATTTT.

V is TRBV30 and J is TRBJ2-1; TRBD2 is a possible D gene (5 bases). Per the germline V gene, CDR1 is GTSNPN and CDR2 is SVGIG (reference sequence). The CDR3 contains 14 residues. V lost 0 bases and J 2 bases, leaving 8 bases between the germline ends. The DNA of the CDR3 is TGTGCCTGGAGTGTACGGGGTCCCTACAATGAGCAGTTCTTC. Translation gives CAWSVRGPYNEQFF.

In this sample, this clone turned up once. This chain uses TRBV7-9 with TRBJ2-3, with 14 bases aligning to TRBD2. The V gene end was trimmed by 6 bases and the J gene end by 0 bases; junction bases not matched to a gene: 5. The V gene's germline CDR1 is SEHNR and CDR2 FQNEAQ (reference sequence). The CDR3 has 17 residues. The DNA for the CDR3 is TGTGCCAGCAGTCACGGACTAGCGGGAGGAAGCACAGATACGCAGTATTTT. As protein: CASSHGLAGGSTDTQYF.